This is a list of T cell receptor beta chains from one sample in a study of blood T cell repertoires in COVID-19. Repertoires were generated with immunoSEQ multiplex PCR, while TCRdb's copy carries only in-frame clones and drops some. The table lists 200,000 to 250,000 clones, 86% of them singletons, with around 2.1% in the top ten. The material sequenced was PBMCs or T cells enriched from blood (not recorded which). The receptor source for this set is a woman aged 50 to 60 who had recovered from COVID-19. The CDR3 runs from the conserved cysteine through the conserved F or W. Fields, in order: V gene, D gene, J gene, clone size, CDR3 DNA, CDR3 protein. The D gene is left open where the match is weak. Some rows have no size entry. The others give once, few or many, or a class for an expanded clone.

v_call: TRBV6-1; d_call: TRBD1; j_call: TRBJ1-6; clone_size: .; cdr3_nt: TGTGCCAGCAGTGAATCGTTGCCGGACAGGGGGCATAATTCACCCCTCCACTTT; cdr3_aa: CASSESLPDRGHNSPLHF
v_call: TRBV11-2; d_call: .; j_call: TRBJ1-1; clone_size: .; cdr3_nt: TGTGCCAGCAGCCCAGGACCCACAGGGCGTAACACTGAAGCTTTCTTT; cdr3_aa: CASSPGPTGRNTEAFF
v_call: TRBV27; d_call: .; j_call: TRBJ2-5; clone_size: .; cdr3_nt: TGTGCCAGCACTACCCTGACCCCCGCGGGGAGGTACTACCAAGAGACCCAGTACTTC; cdr3_aa: CASTTLTPAGRYYQETQYF
v_call: TRBV7-9; d_call: .; j_call: TRBJ1-2; clone_size: .; cdr3_nt: TGTGCCAGCAGCTTAGGAACAGGGAACCTCTACGGCTACACCTTC; cdr3_aa: CASSLGTGNLYGYTF
v_call: TRBV11-2; d_call: .; j_call: TRBJ2-7; clone_size: .; cdr3_nt: TGTGCCAGCAGCGGGACACACTACGAGCAGTACTTC; cdr3_aa: CASSGTHYEQYF
v_call: TRBV6-5; d_call: TRBD1; j_call: TRBJ1-1; clone_size: .; cdr3_nt: TGTGCCAGCAGTAAGACAGGGGGCACTGAAGCTTTCTTT; cdr3_aa: CASSKTGGTEAFF
v_call: TRBV11-2; d_call: TRBD1; j_call: TRBJ2-7; clone_size: .; cdr3_nt: TGTGCCAGCAGCCCCTCGACAGGGGGATACGAGCAGTACTTC; cdr3_aa: CASSPSTGGYEQYF
v_call: TRBV19; d_call: TRBD1; j_call: TRBJ1-2; clone_size: .; cdr3_nt: TGTGCCAGTAGTTCCCGGACAGGAGGGGGTTTAGGCTACACCTTC; cdr3_aa: CASSSRTGGGLGYTF
v_call: TRBV28; d_call: TRBD1; j_call: TRBJ1-5; clone_size: .; cdr3_nt: TGTGCCAGCAGTAACGGACAGGGGCCTCATCAGCCCCAGCATTTT; cdr3_aa: CASSNGQGPHQPQHF
v_call: TRBV5-1; d_call: .; j_call: TRBJ2-7; clone_size: .; cdr3_nt: TGCGCCAGCAGCTTGGGGCAAGGGAGATTAGACGAGCAGTACTTC; cdr3_aa: CASSLGQGRLDEQYF
v_call: TRBV5-1; d_call: TRBD2; j_call: TRBJ2-3; clone_size: .; cdr3_nt: TGCGCCAGCAGCTTGGTTTCCGGGAGGGCCGCAGATACGCAGTATTTT; cdr3_aa: CASSLVSGRAADTQYF
v_call: TRBV4-3; d_call: TRBD1; j_call: TRBJ1-2; clone_size: .; cdr3_nt: TGCGCCAGCAGCCAAGCGGACAGGGGGAGCTATGGCTACACCTTC; cdr3_aa: CASSQADRGSYGYTF
v_call: TRBV28; d_call: TRBD1; j_call: TRBJ2-7; clone_size: .; cdr3_nt: TGTGCCAGCAGCTGGGGAGGGACAGGGGGTTACGAGCAGTACTTC; cdr3_aa: CASSWGGTGGYEQYF
v_call: TRBV18; d_call: TRBD1; j_call: TRBJ1-1; clone_size: .; cdr3_nt: TGTGCCAGCTTGGACAGGGGTGGGAACACTGAAGCTTTCTTT; cdr3_aa: CASLDRGGNTEAFF
v_call: TRBV3-1/TRBV3-2; d_call: .; j_call: TRBJ1-2; clone_size: .; cdr3_nt: TGTGCCAGCAGCCTAGACAGAAACTATGGCTACACCTTC; cdr3_aa: CASSLDRNYGYTF
v_call: TRBV9; d_call: .; j_call: TRBJ1-2; clone_size: once; cdr3_nt: TGTGCCAGCAGCGTAGAAGGGCAGGGACTCTATGGCTACACCTTC; cdr3_aa: CASSVEGQGLYGYTF
v_call: TRBV5-6; d_call: .; j_call: TRBJ2-5; clone_size: .; cdr3_nt: TGTGCCAGCACCTTGTTCAGATACACGGGGGAGACCCAGTACTTC; cdr3_aa: CASTLFRYTGETQYF
v_call: TRBV7-9; d_call: .; j_call: TRBJ2-1; clone_size: .; cdr3_nt: TGTGCCAGCAGCTTCGAAACCTCCGTTGGGGCGGGGAGATACAATGAGCAGTTCTTC; cdr3_aa: CASSFETSVGAGRYNEQFF
v_call: TRBV25-1; d_call: .; j_call: TRBJ1-1; clone_size: few; cdr3_nt: TGTGCCAGCACCTGGGGGGGGCTGAATGAAGCTTTCTTT; cdr3_aa: CASTWGGLNEAFF
v_call: TRBV28; d_call: .; j_call: TRBJ1-1; clone_size: .; cdr3_nt: TGTGCCAGTAAACAGGGAGGGGCTGAAGCTTTCTTT; cdr3_aa: CASKQGGAEAFF
v_call: TRBV24-1; d_call: TRBD2; j_call: TRBJ2-7; clone_size: .; cdr3_nt: TGTGCCACCAGTGACCCGACTAGCCCTGGCTACGAGCAGTACTTC; cdr3_aa: CATSDPTSPGYEQYF
v_call: TRBV7-8; d_call: TRBD1; j_call: TRBJ2-3; clone_size: .; cdr3_nt: TGTGCCAGCAGCTTAAGGCCCACAGGGGGCCATCAAAATACGCAGTATTTT; cdr3_aa: CASSLRPTGGHQNTQYF
v_call: TRBV9; d_call: .; j_call: TRBJ1-2; clone_size: few; cdr3_nt: TGTGCCAGCAGCGACGAGCCGACAGCCACCTATGGCTACACCTTC; cdr3_aa: CASSDEPTATYGYTF
v_call: TRBV24-1; d_call: TRBD2; j_call: TRBJ2-7; clone_size: .; cdr3_nt: TGTGCCACCAGTGACCCAGCGCCCGGTAGCGGGACCACTGGAGAGCAGTACTTC; cdr3_aa: CATSDPAPGSGTTGEQYF
v_call: TRBV11-2; d_call: TRBD2; j_call: TRBJ2-1; clone_size: .; cdr3_nt: TGTGCCAGCAGCTTCCGGACTAGCGGGACTCATGAGCAGTTCTTC; cdr3_aa: CASSFRTSGTHEQFF
v_call: TRBV2; d_call: .; j_call: TRBJ2-7; clone_size: .; cdr3_nt: TGTGCTATTAGACGGAGCACCTACGAGCAGTACTTC; cdr3_aa: CAIRRSTYEQYF
v_call: TRBV12-5; d_call: TRBD1; j_call: TRBJ1-5; clone_size: .; cdr3_nt: TGTGCTAGTGGTTTGGACCCAAATCCGGGACAGGGATTCAATCAGCCCCAGCATTTT; cdr3_aa: CASGLDPNPGQGFNQPQHF
v_call: TRBV10-3; d_call: .; j_call: TRBJ2-6; clone_size: .; cdr3_nt: TGTGCCATCCTCCCCGGGGTCTCTGGGGCCAACGTCCTGACTTTC; cdr3_aa: CAILPGVSGANVLTF
v_call: TRBV11-3; d_call: TRBD1; j_call: TRBJ1-6; clone_size: few; cdr3_nt: TGTGCCACCGGCCGGGACAGAGCTTCACCCCTCCACTTT; cdr3_aa: CATGRDRASPLHF
v_call: TRBV5-1; d_call: .; j_call: TRBJ1-1; clone_size: .; cdr3_nt: TGCGCCAGCAGGGTTATTAGGGACTCTGAAGCTTTCTTT; cdr3_aa: CASRVIRDSEAFF
v_call: TRBV9; d_call: .; j_call: TRBJ1-5; clone_size: few; cdr3_nt: TGTGCCAGCAGCGGGAGACCGGGAAATCAGCCCCAGCATTTT; cdr3_aa: CASSGRPGNQPQHF